The 26 T cell receptor beta chains given below trace back to one sample, sequenced in a study of blood T cell repertoires in COVID-19. The data were produced by immunoSEQ multiplex PCR, yet TCRdb's version contains in-frame clones alone and is incomplete. The repertoire holds around 260,000 clones, with over 65% as singletons. The sequenced material came from peripheral blood. All receptors come from a man in his sixties who had recovered from COVID-19.

The chain couples TRBV5-8 to TRBJ2-1, with D possibly TRBD1 on 6 matching bases. This CDR3 has 15 residues. With 5 bases removed from V and 1 base from J, the gap between germline ends came to 13 bases. Germline V CDR1 and CDR2: SGHTS, YDEGEE. CDR3: CASRQTGWSYNEQFF. In DNA, the CDR3 is TGTGCCAGCAGACAAACAGGGTGGTCCTACAATGAGCAGTTCTTC.

A single count supports this clone. This chain links TRBV19 with TRBJ1-6, with TRBD1 as a possible D gene (5 bases). The V and J ends lost 7 bases and 2 bases respectively, with 9 bases between them. CDR3 length equals 14 residues. The germline gives CDR1 LNHDA, CDR2 SQIVND (reference sequence). Here the CDR3 reads CASTRGAYNSPLHF. The CDR3 coding sequence is TGTGCCAGTACGCGGGGGGCCTATAATTCACCCCTCCACTTT.

The chain carries TRBV30 and TRBJ2-1, with a weak D call TRBD1 (5 bases). The germline gives CDR1 GTSNPN, CDR2 SVGIG (reference sequence). Trimming pared 7 bases from V and 6 bases from J, leaving 19 bases between. There are 14 residues in the CDR3. CDR3 amino acids: CAYLKGSRGNEQFF. CDR3 nucleotide sequence: TGTGCCTACCTGAAGGGGTCAAGGGGCAATGAGCAGTTCTTC. Variable domain in full (rest from reference TRBV30 and TRBJ2-1): SQTIHQWPATLVQPVGSPLSLECTVEGTSNPNLYWYRQAAGRGLQLLFYSVGIGQISSEVPQNLSASRPQDRQFILSSKKLLLSDSGFYLCAYLKGSRGNEQFFGPGTRLTVL.

V gene TRBV5-4 combines with J gene TRBJ2-3, with a weak D call TRBD1 (5 bases). This CDR3 spans 13 amino acids. The V gene's germline CDR1 is SGHNT and CDR2 YYREEE (reference sequence). V was clipped by 0 bases and J by 4 bases, with 6 bases between them. The CDR3 region is CASSLAGPDTQYF. The CDR3 DNA follows: TGTGCCAGCAGCTTGGCAGGGCCAGATACGCAGTATTTT. The full variable domain, with the rest looked up from reference TRBV5-4 and TRBJ2-3, is ETGVTQSPTHLIKTRGQQVTLRCSSQSGHNTVSWYQQALGQGPQFIFQYYREEENGRGNFPPRFSGLQFPNYSSELNVNALELDDSALYLCASSLAGPDTQYFGPGTRLTVL.

This clone was counted only a few times. The chain joins TRBV5-1 to TRBJ2-1, with D tentatively TRBD2 (5 bases). Germline V gene sequence: CDR1 SGHRS, CDR2 YFSETQ. The CDR3 spans 15 residues. V gave up 0 bases and J gave up 8 bases, with 15 bases separating them. The CDR3 region is CASSLASGKWDEQFF. The CDR3 DNA is TGCGCCAGCAGCTTGGCCAGCGGCAAGTGGGATGAGCAGTTCTTC.

The genes are TRBV9 and TRBJ1-2, with 9 bases that match TRBD1. This CDR3 has 14 amino acids. V shed 4 bases and J 7 bases; nucleotides not matched to a gene: 8. CDR1 and CDR2 (germline): SGDLS, YYNGEE. CDR3 sequence reads: CASSPAGQGFGYTF. The CDR3 nucleotides read TGTGCCAGCAGCCCAGCGGGACAGGGCTTTGGCTACACCTTC.

In its sample, this clone was seen once. Other DNA sequences in the same sample also yield this CDR3. V and J are TRBV3-1 (or the pseudogene TRBV3-2) and TRBJ1-1, with TRBD1 matching 8 bases. CDR1 is LGHDT and CDR2 is YNNKEL in the germline V gene (reference sequence). V lost 0 bases to trimming and J lost 1 base; unmatched junction nucleotides: 4. The CDR3 contains 16 residues. CDR3 sequence reads: CASSQDGTGPNTEAFF. The CDR3 bases are TGTGCCAGCAGCCAAGATGGGACAGGACCGAACACTGAAGCTTTCTTT.

V is TRBV9 and J is TRBJ2-3; D perhaps matches TRBD2 (6 bases). Germline V CDR1 and CDR2: SGDLS, YYNGEE. The CDR3 length is 14 residues. The germline V and J ends were trimmed by 6 bases and 3 bases, with 14 bases remaining between them. Here the CDR3 reads CASTPGLLTDTQYF. The CDR3 bases are TGTGCCAGCACCCCGGGACTGCTTACAGATACGCAGTATTTT.

This clone occurred a few times. The CDR3 DNA follows: TGTGCCACCAGCAGAGATCTAACAGGGGCCGGGAGCAATCAGCCCCAGCATTTT. Its translation is CATSRDLTGAGSNQPQHF. The chain couples TRBV15 to TRBJ1-5; 7 bases line up with TRBD1. The CDR3 contains 18 residues. Germline V gene lookup returns CDR1 LNHNV and CDR2 YYDKDF (reference sequence). The V and J ends lost 0 bases and 1 base, in that order; junction bases with no gene match: 9. The variable domain in full, with the rest retrieved from reference TRBV15 and TRBJ1-5, is DAMVIQNPRYQVTQFGKPVTLSCSQTLNHNVMYWYQQKSSQAPKLLFHYYDKDFNNEADTPDNFQSRRPNTSFCFLDIRSPGLGDTAMYLCATSRDLTGAGSNQPQHFGDGTRLSIL.

The gene calls are TRBV5-6 and TRBJ2-3; perhaps TRBD2 as D (5 bases). The germline V gene encodes CDR1 SGHDT and CDR2 YYEEEE. The V end was cut by 7 bases, the J end by 0 bases, with 9 bases between. This CDR3 contains 13 residues. The CDR3 nucleotides are TGTGCCAGCGCGGGTACTAGCACAGATACGCAGTATTTT. Its translation is CASAGTSTDTQYF.

V gene TRBV18 combines with J gene TRBJ2-5; D is perhaps TRBD1 (5 bases). This CDR3 comprises 15 residues. CDR1 and CDR2 (germline): KGHSH, LQKENI. The V and J ends lost 2 bases and 3 bases respectively, with 13 bases between them. CDR3 nucleotide sequence: TGTGCCAGCTCACCAAGGTCGGCAGGGAAAGAGACCCAGTACTTC. This gives the protein CASSPRSAGKETQYF.

The gene calls are TRBV19 and TRBJ2-1; 12 bases are shared with TRBD2. V gave up 5 bases and J gave up 3 bases; unmatched junction bases: 5. The CDR3 has 16 residues. Germline V CDR1 and CDR2: LNHDA, SQIVND (reference sequence). The CDR3 sequence is CASSPMTSGSYNEQFF. Here the CDR3 DNA reads TGTGCCAGTAGTCCGATGACTAGCGGGAGCTACAATGAGCAGTTCTTC.

This clone was observed a handful of times. The chain has TRBV9 and TRBJ2-2; 12 positions agree with TRBD1. This CDR3 has 16 amino acids. Per the germline V gene, CDR1 is SGDLS and CDR2 is YYNGEE. V dropped 2 bases and J dropped 4; count of bases not matched to a gene: 3. CDR3 DNA sequence: TGTGCCAGCAGCGTCTCGGGACAGGGGGCCACCGGGGAGCTGTTTTTT. This sequence encodes CASSVSGQGATGELFF.

The chain is built from TRBV27 and TRBJ1-1, with 9 nucleotides matching TRBD1. Germline loops: CDR1 MNHEY, CDR2 SMNVEV (reference sequence). The CDR3 length is 13 residues. The V and J ends lost 3 bases and 5 bases, in that order; junction bases with no gene match: 1. This CDR3 reads CASSFDRGTEAFF. CDR3 bases: TGTGCCAGCAGTTTTGACAGGGGGACTGAAGCTTTCTTT.

The chain recombines TRBV7-9 with TRBJ2-7, with TRBD1 matching 8 bases. Trimming removed 6 bases from V and 3 bases from J; junction bases left unmatched: 7. Germline V gene lookup returns CDR1 SEHNR and CDR2 FQNEAQ (reference sequence). The CDR3 extends over 14 amino acids. The CDR3 nucleotides read TGTGCCAGCAGTCCAGGGGGCCGGGTCTACGAGCAGTACTTC. It translates to CASSPGGRVYEQYF. The entire variable domain, with the rest obtained from reference TRBV7-9 and TRBJ2-7, is as follows: DTGVSQNPRHKITKRGQNVTFRCDPISEHNRLYWYRQTLGQGPEFLTYFQNEAQLEKSRLLSDRFSAERPKGSFSTLEIQRTEQGDSAMYLCASSPGGRVYEQYFGPGTRLTVT.

The V gene is TRBV5-1, the J gene TRBJ2-5, with a tentative D call TRBD1 (6 bases). This CDR3 comprises 15 residues. V lost 0 bases to trimming and J lost 4 bases, with 13 bases between them. The V gene's germline CDR1 is SGHRS and CDR2 YFSETQ. Written as DNA, the CDR3 is TGCGCCAGCAGCTTGGAGGGGCTAGGGGGAGAGACCCAGTACTTC. Encoded protein: CASSLEGLGGETQYF.

The V gene is TRBV24-1, the J gene TRBJ2-3; D is unresolved. The CDR3 covers 15 residues. V lost 1 base to trimming and J lost 4 bases, with 11 bases between them. CDR1 is KGHDR and CDR2 is SFDVKD in the germline V gene. As DNA, the CDR3 is TGTGCCACCAGTGATTTAGTCGGGTCGGCAGATACGCAGTATTTT. Its protein is CATSDLVGSADTQYF.

The V and J genes are TRBV7-9 and TRBJ1-4; 7 bases fit TRBD1. From germline, CDR1 is SEHNR and CDR2 FQNEAQ (reference sequence). The CDR3 runs 14 residues. V gave up 5 bases and J gave up 11 bases; unmatched junction bases: 11. The CDR3 is CASSPPGQLGKLFF. CDR3 nucleotides: TGTGCCAGCAGCCCTCCGGGACAGCTGGGGAAACTGTTTTTT.

The J gene is TRBJ1-2, the V gene TRBV30, with 11 nucleotides matching TRBD1. This CDR3 is built from 17 residues. The trim removed 0 bases at V and 8 bases at J, leaving 14 bases unmatched. The germline V gene encodes CDR1 GTSNPN and CDR2 SVGIG (reference sequence). CDR3 residues: CAWSVRGQGERVFGYTF. CDR3 bases: TGTGCCTGGAGTGTACGGGGACAGGGGGAGAGGGTGTTCGGCTACACCTTC. Full variable domain (remainder filled in from reference TRBV30 and TRBJ1-2): SQTIHQWPATLVQPVGSPLSLECTVEGTSNPNLYWYRQAAGRGLQLLFYSVGIGQISSEVPQNLSASRPQDRQFILSSKKLLLSDSGFYLCAWSVRGQGERVFGYTFGSGTRLTVV.

The chain carries TRBV20-1 and TRBJ1-1; D gene ambiguous. The CDR3 spans 11 residues. V lost 3 bases to trimming and J lost 7 bases, with 9 bases between them. The V gene's germline CDR1 is DFQATT and CDR2 SNEGSKA (reference sequence). CDR3 amino acids: CSARESGEAFF. As DNA, the CDR3 is TGCAGTGCTAGGGAGAGCGGTGAAGCTTTCTTT.

The DNA of the CDR3 is TGTGCCAGCAGGCTAACAGGGAGTGGTAACACTGAAGCTTTCTTT. Protein product: CASRLTGSGNTEAFF. The chain has TRBV14 and TRBJ1-1; TRBD1 is a possible D gene (6 bases). Looked up from germline, CDR1 is SGHDN and CDR2 is FVKESK. This CDR3 spans 15 amino acids. V shed 6 bases and J shed 2 bases, with 16 bases lying between them. Based on the CDR3 plus reference TRBV14 and TRBJ1-1, the full variable domain is EAGVTQFPSHSVIEKGQTVTLRCDPISGHDNLYWYRRVMGKEIKFLLHFVKESKQDESGMPNNRFLAERTGGTYSTLKVQPAELEDSGVYFCASRLTGSGNTEAFFGQGTRLTVV.

The chain uses TRBV5-1 and TRBJ2-1, with 11 bases aligning to TRBD2. The V gene's germline CDR1 is SGHRS and CDR2 YFSETQ. CDR3 length: 15 residues. Germline trimming cut 4 bases from V and 7 bases from J; bases unmatched to any gene: 7. The CDR3 DNA reads as TGCGCCAGCAGCGAGACTAGCGGGATAGGGAATGAGCAGTTCTTC. Amino acids: CASSETSGIGNEQFF.

CDR3: CATQGAVYGYTF. CDR3 DNA sequence: TGTGCCACACAGGGGGCGGTCTATGGCTACACCTTC. The chain joins TRBV12-3 or TRBV12-4 to TRBJ1-2; 9 positions agree with TRBD1. The CDR3 length is 12 residues. V dropped 10 bases and J dropped 4; count of bases not matched to a gene: 4.

V is TRBV6-6 and J is TRBJ1-5; the D gene is possibly TRBD1 (6 bases). The germline V gene encodes CDR1 MNHNY and CDR2 SVGAGI (reference sequence). Trimming stripped 7 bases from V and 0 bases from J, with 13 bases between. The CDR3 totals 15 residues. The CDR3 is CASNQGPYSNQPQHF. The CDR3 nucleotides are TGTGCCAGCAACCAGGGGCCGTATAGCAATCAGCCCCAGCATTTT.

This chain connects TRBV5-1 to TRBJ2-2; TRBD2 matches at 11 bases. The CDR3 is made up of 16 amino acids. The germline V gene has CDR1 SGHRS and CDR2 YFSETQ. Trimming at V came to 4 bases and at J to 2 bases, leaving 4 bases not matched to a gene. The CDR3 protein is CASSKTSGVNTGELFF. The CDR3 DNA sequence: TGCGCCAGCAGCAAGACTAGCGGGGTAAACACCGGGGAGCTGTTTTTT. Drawing the rest from reference TRBV5-1 and TRBJ2-2, the complete variable domain is KAGVTQTPRYLIKTRGQQVTLSCSPISGHRSVSWYQQTPGQGLQFLFEYFSETQRNKGNFPGRFSGRQFSNSRSEMNVSTLELGDSALYLCASSKTSGVNTGELFFGEGSRLTVL.

The rearrangement links TRBV27 to TRBJ2-7; the match to TRBD2 covers 7 bases. After removal of 5 bases from V and 2 bases from J, the junction contained 9 bases not matched to a gene. This CDR3 contains 15 residues. Germline assignment: CDR1 MNHEY and CDR2 SMNVEV (reference sequence). CDR3 region: CASSRASGTAYEQYF. The DNA of the CDR3 is TGTGCCAGCAGTCGTGCAAGCGGGACGGCCTACGAGCAGTACTTC.